This T cell receptor beta chain derives from a study of cytomegalovirus exposure and HLA in healthy donors. Trimming took 0 bases from V and 7 from J; bases not matched to a gene: 8. Looked up from germline, CDR1 is MNHNY and CDR2 is SVGAGI (reference sequence). This CDR3 region has 15 residues. The count of this clone is one. The PCR made use of 60 Vbeta and 13 Jbeta primers. Some clones are missing from TCRdb's copy, which holds only in-frame ones; the method was immunoSEQ multiplex PCR. This sample yields around 140,000 clones, of which about 87% are seen a single time; under 6.5% belongs to the top ten.

This receptor was taken from a woman aged 25 to 39 in good health and CMV-seronegative. Source material: PBMCs. The rearrangement uses TRBV6-6 and TRBJ2-5; 7 bases map to TRBD2. The CDR3 spells CASSYSSGGRGTQYF. The CDR3, as DNA: TGTGCCAGCAGTTACTCTTCTGGAGGGAGGGGGACCCAGTACTTC.